This TCR beta chain was captured by sequencing in a study of blood T cell repertoires in COVID-19 (dated by TCRdb to the early 2020s). Concerning the study at large: Samples covering the acute and convalescent phases of COVID-19 were provided by collaborators in the United States, Italy and Spain. Deeply sampled blood TCRbeta repertoires from subjects exposed to, actively infected with, or recovered from COVID-19 were included in the dataset. Sample metadata almost always included a de-identified subject ID, COVID-19 status, age in years and sex. Samples came from the ongoing ImmuneRACE study (first 160 participants) plus 1,254 subjects from 6 global collaborators. The repertoires were made available in a free public database intended to serve as a resource for research on the immune response to SARS-CoV-2. The prospective study material was composed of cDNA or gDNA derived from T cells, B-cell-depleted T cells, or PBMCs. Where HLA class I and class II types were available, the types were taken from metadata supplied by the sample provider, not from assay-based typing.

What the authors observed across the whole study: The amount of clinical and demographic metadata varied by source and participant and was provided uncurated.

TCRbeta CDR3 regions were amplified from genomic DNA using the immunoSEQ Assay, a bias-controlled multiplex PCR. For the original study's pipeline: Nucleated cell counts per sample were estimated from amplification of reference gene primers within the assay. To quantify the absolute abundance of each unique TCRbeta CDR3 rearrangement, sequence reads were collapsed and filtered. Productive Simpson clonality was computed per sample as the square root of Simpson's diversity index over productive rearrangements. Here the immuneACCESS table is served through TCRdb, limited to in-frame sequences with V and J called. Missing clones are a known gap in these copies; in checked studies unresolved V genes cover under half, and the rest lacks a known reason. The V and J calls and clone size come from that table; D and trimming were worked out from the DNA. The sample yields about 350,000 clones; roughly 90% were counted once. 7.3% of the sample is in the top ten clones.

Note on this clone: It lacks a known antigen. Within one base of it there is no much larger clone, and no base qualities were kept.

Including cysteine and phenylalanine, the CDR3 has 10 amino acids. Just CDR3 DNA is preserved here, 30 bases in frame from base 1. CDR1 and CDR2 are drawn from the germline V gene (reference sequence): MNHEY, SMNVEV. Trimming at the junction amounts to 10 bases on V and 0 bases on J, and the germline ends lie 4 bases apart. One collaborating source in Seattle enrolled patients during active infection and followed them longitudinally through the course of disease. Each collaborating institution followed its own protocols to collect whole blood in K2EDTA tubes. Collaborator samples were shipped for TCRbeta analysis as frozen whole blood, isolated PBMCs, or DNA extracted from either sample type.

Material for sequencing was peripheral blood. This sequence uses TRBV27 and TRBJ2-7, with an unclear D gene assignment. The source of this sequence is a woman in her sixties or seventies with COVID-19, enrolled during active disease. The DNA sequence is given as TGTGCCACCGGCTCCTACGAGCAGTACTTC. The resulting protein is CATGSYEQYF.